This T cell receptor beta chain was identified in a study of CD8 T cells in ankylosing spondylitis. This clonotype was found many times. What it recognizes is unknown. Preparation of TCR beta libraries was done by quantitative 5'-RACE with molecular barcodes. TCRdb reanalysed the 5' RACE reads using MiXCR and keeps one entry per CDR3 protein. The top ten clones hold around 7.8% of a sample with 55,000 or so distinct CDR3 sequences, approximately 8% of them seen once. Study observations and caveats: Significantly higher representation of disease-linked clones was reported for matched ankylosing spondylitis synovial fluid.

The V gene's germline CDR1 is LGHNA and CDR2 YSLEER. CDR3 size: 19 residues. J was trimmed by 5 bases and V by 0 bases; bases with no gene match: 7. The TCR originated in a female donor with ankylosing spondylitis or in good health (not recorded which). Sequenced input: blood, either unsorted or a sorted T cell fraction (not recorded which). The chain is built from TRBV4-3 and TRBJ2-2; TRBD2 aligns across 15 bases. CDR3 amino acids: CASSQDRTSGGAGTGELFF. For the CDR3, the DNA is TGCGCCAGCAGCCAAGATCGGACTAGCGGGGGGGCTGGAACCGGGGAGCTGTTTTTT.